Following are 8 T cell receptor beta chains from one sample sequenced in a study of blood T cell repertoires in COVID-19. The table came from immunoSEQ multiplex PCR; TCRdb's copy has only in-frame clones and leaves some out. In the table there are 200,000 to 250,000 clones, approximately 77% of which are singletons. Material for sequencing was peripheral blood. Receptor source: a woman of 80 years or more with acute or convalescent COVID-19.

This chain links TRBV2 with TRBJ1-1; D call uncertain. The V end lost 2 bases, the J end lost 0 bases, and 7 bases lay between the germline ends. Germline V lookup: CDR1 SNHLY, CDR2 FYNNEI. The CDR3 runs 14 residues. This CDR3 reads CASSEFSVNTEAFF. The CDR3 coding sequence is TGTGCCAGCAGTGAATTCAGCGTGAACACTGAAGCTTTCTTT. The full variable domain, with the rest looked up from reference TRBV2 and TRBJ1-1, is EPEVTQTPSHQVTQMGQEVILRCVPISNHLYFYWYRQILGQKVEFLVSFYNNEISEKSEIFDDQFSVERPDGSNFTLKIRSTKLEDSAMYFCASSEFSVNTEAFFGQGTRLTVV.

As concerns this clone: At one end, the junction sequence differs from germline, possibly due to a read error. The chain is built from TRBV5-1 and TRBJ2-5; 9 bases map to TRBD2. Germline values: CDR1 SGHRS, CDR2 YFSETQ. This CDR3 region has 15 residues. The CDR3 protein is CASCLGRGGRETQYF. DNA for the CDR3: TGCGCCAGCTGCTTGGGGCGGGGGGGCCGAGAGACCCAGTACTTC.

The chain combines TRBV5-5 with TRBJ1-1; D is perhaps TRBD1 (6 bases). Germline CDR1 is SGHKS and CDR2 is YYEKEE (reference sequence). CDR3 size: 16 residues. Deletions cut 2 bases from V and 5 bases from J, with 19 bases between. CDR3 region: CASSFLREGVRTEAFF. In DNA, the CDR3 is TGTGCCAGCAGCTTTCTAAGGGAGGGGGTAAGGACTGAAGCTTTCTTT.

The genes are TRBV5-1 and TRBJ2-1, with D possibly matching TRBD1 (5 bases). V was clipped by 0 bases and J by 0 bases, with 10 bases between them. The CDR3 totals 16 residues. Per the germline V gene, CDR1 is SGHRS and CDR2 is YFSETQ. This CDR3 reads CASSLGTGSSYNEQFF. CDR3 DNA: TGCGCCAGCAGCTTGGGCACAGGTAGCTCCTACAATGAGCAGTTCTTC.

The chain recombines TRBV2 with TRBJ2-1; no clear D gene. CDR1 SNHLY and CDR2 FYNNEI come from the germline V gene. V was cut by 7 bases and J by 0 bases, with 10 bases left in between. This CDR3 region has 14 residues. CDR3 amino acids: CASNAISSYNEQFF. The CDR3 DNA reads TGTGCCAGCAACGCGATTAGCTCCTACAATGAGCAGTTCTTC. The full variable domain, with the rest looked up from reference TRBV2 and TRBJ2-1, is EPEVTQTPSHQVTQMGQEVILRCVPISNHLYFYWYRQILGQKVEFLVSFYNNEISEKSEIFDDQFSVERPDGSNFTLKIRSTKLEDSAMYFCASNAISSYNEQFFGPGTRLTVL.

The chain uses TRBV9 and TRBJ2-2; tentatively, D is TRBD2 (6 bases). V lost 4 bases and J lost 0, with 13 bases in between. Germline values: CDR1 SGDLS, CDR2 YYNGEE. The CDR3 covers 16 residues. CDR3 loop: CASSFSGETNTGELFF. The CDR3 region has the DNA TGTGCCAGCAGCTTCTCGGGGGAAACGAACACCGGGGAGCTGTTTTTT.

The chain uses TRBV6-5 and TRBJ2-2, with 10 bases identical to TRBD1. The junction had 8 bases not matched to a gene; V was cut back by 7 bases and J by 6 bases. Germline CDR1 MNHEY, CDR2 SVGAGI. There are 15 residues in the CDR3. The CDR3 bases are TGTGCCAGCATATCTGGAGGACAGGGGGCCGGGGAGCTGTTTTTT. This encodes CASISGGQGAGELFF.

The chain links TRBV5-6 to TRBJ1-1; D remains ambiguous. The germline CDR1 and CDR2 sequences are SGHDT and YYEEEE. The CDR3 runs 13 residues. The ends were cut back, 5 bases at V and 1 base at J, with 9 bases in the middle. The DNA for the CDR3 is TGTGCCAGCAGTTTCACGGGGAACACTGAAGCTTTCTTT. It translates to CASSFTGNTEAFF. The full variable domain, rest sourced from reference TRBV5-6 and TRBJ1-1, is DAGVTQSPTHLIKTRGQQVTLRCSPKSGHDTVSWYQQALGQGPQFIFQYYEEEERQRGNFPDRFSGHQFPNYSSELNVNALLLGDSALYLCASSFTGNTEAFFGQGTRLTVV.